What follows are 13 T cell receptor beta chains derived from one specimen sequenced in a study of beta chain features in type 1 diabetes. Findings and limits, study-wide: A moderate, significant TCRB CDR3 shortening appeared in type 1 diabetes across four CD4+ subsets.

Which antigens these TCRs recognize remains unknown. TCRB transcripts that were expressed got sequenced, as all of the isolated RNA had been reverse transcribed. Using immunoSEQ multiplex PCR, the repertoire was profiled, and TCRdb retains in-frame clones only, with some absent. The table includes roughly 240,000 clones, 24% detected once. Sequencing was carried out using naive CD4+ T cells from blood. Source of these receptors: a woman in her 30s with type 1 diabetes.

This clone has more than one count but fewer than ten. The chain has TRBV28 and TRBJ2-5; tentatively, D is TRBD2 (6 bases). CDR3 length: 14 amino acids. Germline-derived CDR1 and CDR2 are MDHEN and SYDVKM. V lost 7 bases and J 2 bases, leaving 14 bases between the germline ends. The CDR3 DNA sequence: TGTGCCAGCAAGCGGGTAGAGGTACAAGAGACCCAGTACTTC. It specifies CASKRVEVQETQYF.

The chain is built from TRBV30 and TRBJ2-1; 10 bases are a match to TRBD2. Trimming took 3 bases from V and 7 from J; bases not matched to a gene: 9. The CDR3 contains 15 residues. Looked up from germline, CDR1 is GTSNPN and CDR2 is SVGIG (reference sequence). CDR3 in DNA: TGTGCCTGGAGAAGCGGGAGGGCCCGTAGAAATGAGCAGTTCTTC. Protein product: CAWRSGRARRNEQFF. Based on the CDR3 plus reference TRBV30 and TRBJ2-1, the full variable domain is SQTIHQWPATLVQPVGSPLSLECTVEGTSNPNLYWYRQAAGRGLQLLFYSVGIGQISSEVPQNLSASRPQDRQFILSSKKLLLSDSGFYLCAWRSGRARRNEQFFGPGTRLTVL.

This CDR3 is CSARDNIEQFF. DNA of the CDR3: TGCAGTGCTAGAGATAACATTGAGCAGTTCTTC. The V and J genes are TRBV20-1 and TRBJ2-1; D is unresolved. The CDR3 loop spans 11 amino acids. With 0 bases removed from V and 9 bases from J, the gap between germline ends came to 6 bases. Germline CDR1 is DFQATT and CDR2 is SNEGSKA (reference sequence).

The chain has TRBV27 and TRBJ1-1; possible D gene TRBD1, 5 bases. Germline V CDR1 and CDR2: MNHEY, SMNVEV (reference sequence). Trimming pared 2 bases from V and 3 bases from J, leaving 13 bases between. The CDR3 is made up of 15 amino acids. CDR3 DNA sequence: TGTGCCAGCAGTTTAAGGTGGACACACGACACTGAAGCTTTCTTT. Its protein is CASSLRWTHDTEAFF.

The chain uses TRBV7-2 and TRBJ1-4; possible D gene TRBD1, 6 bases. Germline-derived CDR1 and CDR2 are SGHTA and FQGNSA. Trimming removed 5 bases at V and 6 bases at J, with 13 bases between. The CDR3 runs 14 residues. The CDR3 nucleotides read TGTGCCAGCAGCCCACAGGGAGGGGATGAAAAACTGTTTTTT. Translated: CASSPQGGDEKLFF. The full variable domain, completed using reference TRBV7-2 and TRBJ1-4, is GAGVSQSPSNKVTEKGKDVELRCDPISGHTALYWYRQSLGQGLEFLIYFQGNSAPDKSGLPSDRFSAERTGGSVSTLTIQRTQQEDSAVYLCASSPQGGDEKLFFGSGTQLSVL.

The table lists this clone with a few counts. This chain joins TRBV15 and TRBJ1-5, with D perhaps matching TRBD1 (6 bases). The CDR3 length is 15 residues. V lost 6 bases, J lost 7 bases, and 19 bases lay in between. Germline V CDR1 and CDR2: LNHNV, YYDKDF (reference sequence). The CDR3 DNA follows: TGTGCCACCAGTACACTCGACAGGCTTAACCAGCCCCAGCATTTT. It encodes CATSTLDRLNQPQHF.

In its sample, this clone was seen a few times. The CDR3 loop reads CASSQRQGAGGANVLTF. In DNA form, the CDR3 reads TGCGCCAGCAGCCAACGACAGGGGGCGGGGGGGGCCAACGTCCTGACTTTC. This rearrangement joins TRBV4-1 to TRBJ2-6, with TRBD1 identical over 10 bases. Per germline, CDR1 MGHRA and CDR2 YSYEKL. This CDR3 contains 17 residues. Trimming cost V 2 bases and J 4 bases; bases outside gene matches: 5.

This rearrangement joins TRBV9 to TRBJ2-1; 9 bases are shared with TRBD2. Germline V gene sequence: CDR1 SGDLS, CDR2 YYNGEE. The CDR3 is 17 residues long. The V segment lost 3 bases and the J segment 7 bases; nucleotides outside the gene matches: 14. This CDR3 is CASSGWTPGLARNEQFF. CDR3 sequence (DNA): TGTGCCAGCAGCGGCTGGACCCCGGGACTAGCTCGGAATGAGCAGTTCTTC. Together with reference TRBV9 and TRBJ2-1, the CDR3 gives the full variable domain: DSGVTQTPKHLITATGQRVTLRCSPRSGDLSVYWYQQSLDQGLQFLIQYYNGEERAKGNILERFSAQQFPDLHSELNLSSLELGDSALYFCASSGWTPGLARNEQFFGPGTRLTVL.

This clone showed up just a few times. V is TRBV5-4 and J is TRBJ2-7; the D gene is possibly TRBD1 (6 bases). CDR3 length: 16 amino acids. The germline V and J ends were trimmed by 4 bases and 0 bases, with 17 bases remaining between them. The V gene's germline CDR1 is SGHNT and CDR2 YYREEE (reference sequence). The CDR3 coding sequence is TGTGCCAGCAGCACGGGCCTTGGACAGAACTCCTACGAGCAGTACTTC. It specifies CASSTGLGQNSYEQYF.

This clone was observed a few times. CDR3 loop: CASRLAYNEQFF. The CDR3, as DNA: TGTGCCAGTCGACTAGCCTACAATGAGCAGTTCTTC. The chain combines TRBV28 with TRBJ2-1; TRBD2 might be the D (6 bases). The length of the CDR3 is 12 residues. Trimming removed 9 bases at V and 2 bases at J, with 8 bases between. Looked up from germline, CDR1 is MDHEN and CDR2 is SYDVKM.

The V and J genes are TRBV7-3 and TRBJ2-1; maybe TRBD2 (5 bases). CDR3 length equals 14 residues. V gave up 5 bases and J gave up 5 bases, with 13 bases separating them. Germline CDR1 SGHTA, CDR2 FQGTGA. Here the CDR3 DNA reads TGTGCCAGCAGCCCCAGCAGGACTCACAATGAGCAGTTCTTC. Translated, it gives CASSPSRTHNEQFF. Full variable domain (remainder filled in from reference TRBV7-3 and TRBJ2-1): GAGVSQTPSNKVTEKGKYVELRCDPISGHTALYWYRQSLGQGPEFLIYFQGTGAADDSGLPNDRFFAVRPEGSVSTLKIQRTERGDSAVYLCASSPSRTHNEQFFGPGTRLTVL.

The genes are TRBV15 and TRBJ1-1; D is ambiguous. Germline V gives CDR1 LNHNV, CDR2 YYDKDF (reference sequence). This CDR3 is 14 amino acids long. Trimming left V 1 base short and J 3 bases short, with 9 bases between. The CDR3 sequence is CATSRVKEYTEAFF. The CDR3 DNA sequence: TGTGCCACCAGCAGAGTTAAGGAGTACACTGAAGCTTTCTTT.

This sequence joins TRBV5-6 and TRBJ2-7; tentatively, D is TRBD1 (6 bases). Between the trimmed V and J ends, which lost 2 bases and 9 bases, there was a span of 18 bases. The germline gives CDR1 SGHDT, CDR2 YYEEEE. This CDR3 is 14 amino acids long. The CDR3 DNA sequence: TGTGCCAGCAGCTTTCTAGGGGGAAATCGGGGGCAGTACTTC. This gives the protein CASSFLGGNRGQYF.